The rows below give T cell receptor beta chains drawn from one sample of a study of T-cell memory formation after mild COVID-19. One entry per CDR3 protein results from TCRdb running MiXCR on the 5' RACE reads. The sample has approximately 260,000 distinct CDR3 sequences; 15% to 20% are singletons. Input material: PBMCs or a T cell subset sorted from them (not recorded which). These receptors were obtained from a man in his late teens or twenties who had mild COVID-19 (a few samples of this study predate the infection). Cell type and time point are not known. The CDR3 runs from the conserved cysteine through the conserved F or W.

V | CDR3
TRBV7-2 | CASSLQYSGDGYTF
TRBV4-1 | CASSQDRSPQVGTEAFF
TRBV15 | CATSRDPTGLNQPQHF
TRBV7-2 | CASSLGDSVITDTQYF
TRBV5-6 | CASSWDRGNTEAFF
TRBV24-1 | CAITRDSTDTQYF
TRBV7-2 | CASNAVFVGGDNEQFF
TRBV4-1 | CASSQGSRPQSPLHF
TRBV4-2 | CASSQDPGRGEETQYF
TRBV20-1 | CSADGTSGDLETQYF
TRBV20-1 | CSAGKGAYTEAFF
TRBV18 | CASSPPSGGGASTDTQYF
TRBV14 | CASSQGVNTPLHF
TRBV20-1 | CSARASITYSGGGNTQYF
TRBV5-6 | CASSFGAPADTQYF
TRBV5-5 | CASSLRDSSYGYTF
TRBV4-3 | CASSHRTGGSYEQYF
TRBV18 | CASSLGQGRTTDTQYF
TRBV4-1 | CASSRKPGRVSGANVLTF
TRBV7-9 | CASSLGAGTERHEQYF
TRBV9 | CASGQENYGYTF
TRBV5-5 | CASSLSGRNTGELFF
TRBV15 | CATSRGTGSYNEQFF
TRBV4-1 | CASSQGGWETQYF
TRBV7-9 | CASSLGAGSTYGYTF
TRBV12-3/TRBV12-4 | CASTVQGRSYTF
TRBV7-8 | CASSLDPMGTEAFF
TRBV4-1 | CASSPQPQGNTEAFF
TRBV7-3 | CASSLSGQGAEEQYF